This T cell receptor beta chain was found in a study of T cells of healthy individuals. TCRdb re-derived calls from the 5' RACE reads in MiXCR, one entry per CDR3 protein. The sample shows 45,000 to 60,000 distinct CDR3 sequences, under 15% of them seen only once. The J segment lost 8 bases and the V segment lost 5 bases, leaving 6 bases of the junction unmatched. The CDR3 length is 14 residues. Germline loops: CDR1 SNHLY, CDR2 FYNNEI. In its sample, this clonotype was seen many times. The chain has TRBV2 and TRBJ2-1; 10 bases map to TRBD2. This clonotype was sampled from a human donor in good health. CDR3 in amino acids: CASSPGLARHEQFF. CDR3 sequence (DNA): TGTGCCAGCAGTCCGGGACTAGCGCGGCATGAGCAGTTCTTC.